A single sample is the source of the 28 T cell receptor beta chains below, sequenced in a study of blood T cell repertoires in COVID-19. Only in-frame clones appear in the TCRdb table, and some are missing; sequencing was by immunoSEQ multiplex PCR. The profile shows some 140,000 clones, around three quarters of them singletons. The specimen sequenced was peripheral blood. The source is a man between 60 and 75 years old with acute or convalescent COVID-19.

This clone was counted a few times. Other DNA sequences from this sample encode an identical CDR3 as well. The J gene is TRBJ2-7, the V gene TRBV28; 7 positions match TRBD2. J gave up 1 base and V 7 bases, and 4 bases lay outside the gene matches. Germline lookup yields CDR1 MDHEN and CDR2 SYDVKM. CDR3 length: 13 amino acids. CDR3 sequence reads: CASTPGGSYEQYF. Here the CDR3 DNA reads TGTGCCAGCACCCCGGGGGGATCCTACGAGCAGTACTTC. Full variable domain (missing parts from reference TRBV28 and TRBJ2-7): DVKVTQSSRYLVKRTGEKVFLECVQDMDHENMFWYRQDPGLGLRLIYFSYDVKMKEKGDIPEGYSVSREKKERFSLILESASTNQTSMYLCASTPGGSYEQYFGPGTRLTVT.

V is TRBV19 and J is TRBJ2-2; possibly TRBD1 for D (6 bases). Germline V gene lookup returns CDR1 LNHDA and CDR2 SQIVND (reference sequence). The CDR3 runs 14 residues. V was shortened by 6 bases and J by 7 bases, with 15 bases between the two germline ends. In DNA form, the CDR3 reads TGTGCCAGTAGAATGGACAGATACATCGGGGAGCTGTTTTTT. As protein: CASRMDRYIGELFF.

The J gene is TRBJ2-2, the V gene TRBV19, with D maybe TRBD1 (5 bases). Between the trimmed V and J ends, which lost 6 bases and 2 bases, there was a span of 13 bases. This CDR3 contains 15 residues. CDR1 is LNHDA and CDR2 is SQIVND in the germline V gene (reference sequence). CDR3 sequence: CASRRQPTNTGELFF. The CDR3 DNA sequence: TGTGCCAGTAGGCGACAGCCAACAAACACCGGGGAGCTGTTTTTT.

V and J are TRBV9 and TRBJ1-1, with TRBD1 as a possible D gene (5 bases). The germline V gene has CDR1 SGDLS and CDR2 YYNGEE. V dropped 3 bases and J dropped 5 bases, with 17 bases sitting between them. The CDR3 is 15 amino acids. As DNA, the CDR3 is TGTGCCAGCAGCGGGTCAGCGGGGGGGAGGACTGAAGCTTTCTTT. Its protein product is CASSGSAGGRTEAFF.

V and J are TRBV7-9 and TRBJ2-3, with TRBD1 matching 9 bases. The junction had 7 bases not matched to a gene; V was cut back by 5 bases and J by 4 bases. Germline V gene lookup returns CDR1 SEHNR and CDR2 FQNEAQ (reference sequence). This CDR3 comprises 15 residues. The CDR3 sequence is CASSPPGQGPDTQYF. The CDR3 coding sequence is TGTGCCAGCAGCCCCCCGGGACAGGGTCCAGATACGCAGTATTTT.

The rearrangement joins TRBV28 to TRBJ1-6; D remains unclear. The germline CDR1 and CDR2 sequences are MDHEN and SYDVKM. CDR3 size: 12 residues. Trimming removed 6 bases from V and 10 bases from J, with 10 bases in between. Here the CDR3 DNA reads TGTGCCAGCAGGATACGAGGCTCACCCCTCCACTTT. Its protein product is CASRIRGSPLHF.

The chain's CDR3 is CASSREGAGDTQYF. In DNA form, the CDR3 reads TGTGCCAGCAGCCGCGAAGGGGCTGGAGATACGCAGTATTTT. The chain is built from TRBV7-2 and TRBJ2-3, with D possibly being TRBD1 (5 bases). Germline CDR1 SGHTA, CDR2 FQGNSA. Trimming took 5 bases from V and 5 from J, leaving 14 bases between them. The CDR3 length is 14 residues.

This clone appeared a few times. The rearrangement joins TRBV5-4 to TRBJ2-7; 9 bases agree with TRBD1. The J segment lost 6 bases and the V segment lost 4 bases, leaving 5 bases of the junction unmatched. Germline V gene sequence: CDR1 SGHNT, CDR2 YYREEE (reference sequence). There are 13 residues in the CDR3. This CDR3 reads CASSRTGVSEQYF. DNA of the CDR3: TGTGCCAGCAGCCGGACAGGGGTAAGCGAGCAGTACTTC.

The CDR3 is CASSPGTHEQYF. CDR3 DNA: TGTGCCAGCAGCCCTGGGACTCACGAGCAGTACTTC. The chain combines TRBV3-1 (or the pseudogene TRBV3-2) with TRBJ2-7; a weak D match, TRBD2 (6 bases). The germline gives CDR1 LGHDT, CDR2 YNNKEL (reference sequence). This CDR3 spans 12 amino acids. Trimming stripped 4 bases from V and 5 bases from J, with 9 bases between.

The J gene is TRBJ2-2, the V gene TRBV9; D may be TRBD1 (5 bases). There are 16 residues in the CDR3. In germline, CDR1 is SGDLS, CDR2 YYNGEE. V gave up 2 bases and J gave up 3 bases, with 14 bases separating them. The CDR3 region has the DNA TGTGCCAGCAGCGTTAGTAGCAGGGTGGACACCGGGGAGCTGTTTTTT. Its translation is CASSVSSRVDTGELFF.

The chain combines TRBV28 with TRBJ2-3; 10 bases match TRBD2. The ends lost 7 bases at V and 1 base at J; junction bases unmatched: 5. CDR3 length equals 15 residues. Looked up from germline, CDR1 is MDHEN and CDR2 is SYDVKM. CDR3 residues: CASTQGLARTDTQYF. The CDR3 coding sequence is TGTGCCAGCACTCAGGGACTAGCGCGCACAGATACGCAGTATTTT.

The CDR3 nucleotides read TGCGCCAGCAGCTTGGAGAGCGGGCCGGGGGAGACCCAGTACTTC. It is translated as CASSLESGPGETQYF. This sequence joins TRBV5-1 and TRBJ2-5; tentative D call: TRBD2 (6 bases). The CDR3 is 15 amino acids. Trimming removed 0 bases at V and 5 bases at J, with 14 bases between. Germline lookup yields CDR1 SGHRS and CDR2 YFSETQ.

The chain joins TRBV14 to TRBJ1-5; D is unresolved. The V end was cut by 4 bases, the J end by 3 bases, with 7 bases between. This CDR3 region has 13 residues. Germline lookup yields CDR1 SGHDN and CDR2 FVKESK. The CDR3 DNA follows: TGTGCCAGCAGCCCGAACATCAATCAGCCCCAGCATTTT. Protein sequence: CASSPNINQPQHF.

The rearrangement joins TRBV7-3 to TRBJ1-6, with D unclear. V lost 1 base to trimming and J lost 7 bases, with 11 bases between them. The CDR3 covers 15 residues. Germline lookup yields CDR1 SGHTA and CDR2 FQGTGA. CDR3 protein: CASSLNPGSNSPLHF. In DNA form, the CDR3 reads TGTGCCAGCAGCTTAAACCCCGGTTCAAATTCACCCCTCCACTTT.

The table lists this clone with a count of one. The V gene is TRBV9, the J gene TRBJ1-2; possibly TRBD1 for D (6 bases). Germline V gene lookup returns CDR1 SGDLS and CDR2 YYNGEE. Deletions cut 0 bases from V and 4 bases from J, with 10 bases between. This CDR3 has 14 residues. Here the CDR3 reads CASSVAGVGYGYTF. The DNA for the CDR3 is TGTGCCAGCAGCGTAGCAGGGGTGGGCTATGGCTACACCTTC.

V gene TRBV9 combines with J gene TRBJ1-1; no clear D gene. CDR1 is SGDLS, CDR2 YYNGEE, per germline. The CDR3 has 15 residues. The V end lost 0 bases, the J end lost 1 base, and 10 bases lay between the germline ends. Here the CDR3 reads CASSVEEAWNTEAFF. The CDR3 DNA follows: TGTGCCAGCAGCGTAGAGGAGGCCTGGAACACTGAAGCTTTCTTT.

There are a few counts of this clone. This sequence joins TRBV19 and TRBJ1-1; the match to TRBD1 covers 7 bases. Germline loops: CDR1 LNHDA, CDR2 SQIVND (reference sequence). Germline trimming cut 3 bases from V and 6 bases from J; bases unmatched to any gene: 4. The CDR3 sequence is 13 residues long. CDR3 nucleotides: TGTGCCAGTAGTATGGTAGGGGGCGCTGAAGCTTTCTTT. This sequence encodes CASSMVGGAEAFF. Complete variable domain (other parts from reference TRBV19 and TRBJ1-1): DGGITQSPKYLFRKEGQNVTLSCEQNLNHDAMYWYRQDPGQGLRLIYYSQIVNDFQKGDIAEGYSVSREKKESFPLTVTSAQKNPTAFYLCASSMVGGAEAFFGQGTRLTVV.

The J gene is TRBJ2-2, the V gene TRBV6-1, with D tentatively TRBD1 (6 bases). The CDR3 runs 14 residues. Germline V gives CDR1 MNHNS, CDR2 SASEGT. V lost 3 bases and J 6 bases, leaving 11 bases between the germline ends. The CDR3 reads CASSDIRGAGELFF. Written as DNA, the CDR3 is TGTGCCAGCAGTGACATCAGGGGCGCCGGGGAGCTGTTTTTT.

V usage is TRBV30 and J usage is TRBJ1-1; TRBD1 matches 7 bases. The V gene end was trimmed by 1 base and the J gene end by 4 bases; junction bases not matched to a gene: 6. Germline CDR1 is GTSNPN and CDR2 is SVGIG (reference sequence). This CDR3 has 14 amino acids. CDR3 in DNA: TGTGCCTGGAGTGGATGGGACAGCGGCACTGAAGCTTTCTTT. Amino acid sequence: CAWSGWDSGTEAFF.

V gene TRBV24-1 combines with J gene TRBJ2-5; tentatively, D is TRBD1 (6 bases). The CDR3 sequence is 12 residues long. V lost 4 bases, J lost 9 bases, and 11 bases lay in between. Germline CDR1 KGHDR, CDR2 SFDVKD. CDR3 bases: TGTGCCACCAGTGAGGCCGAGGGGGCCCAGTACTTC. It is translated as CATSEAEGAQYF.

This clone has a single count. The chain joins TRBV7-2 to TRBJ2-3; TRBD2 aligns across 11 bases. From germline, CDR1 is SGHTA and CDR2 FQGNSA. Germline trimming cut 5 bases from V and 5 bases from J; bases unmatched to any gene: 9. CDR3 size: 16 residues. As DNA, the CDR3 is TGTGCCAGCAGCCCTACTAGCGGGAGAGCTGAAGATACGCAGTATTTT. This sequence encodes CASSPTSGRAEDTQYF.

The V call is TRBV7-9, the J call TRBJ2-2, with D uncertain. CDR1 SEHNR and CDR2 FQNEAQ come from the germline V gene (reference sequence). V dropped 0 bases and J dropped 4 bases, with 3 bases sitting between them. The CDR3 is made up of 13 amino acids. The CDR3 DNA follows: TGTGCCAGCAGCTTAGCCCTCACCGGGGAGCTGTTTTTT. The encoded protein is CASSLALTGELFF.

V gene TRBV19 combines with J gene TRBJ1-5; D not resolved. In germline, CDR1 is LNHDA, CDR2 SQIVND (reference sequence). V was pared by 7 bases and J by 0 bases, with 7 bases between. The CDR3 is made up of 13 amino acids. DNA of the CDR3: TGTGCCAGTAACAGTAATAGCAATCAGCCCCAGCATTTT. Encoded protein: CASNSNSNQPQHF.

This chain joins TRBV5-1 and TRBJ1-5; unclear D gene. V was trimmed by 0 bases and J by 7 bases, leaving 11 bases between them. This CDR3 contains 14 residues. Germline V gene lookup returns CDR1 SGHRS and CDR2 YFSETQ. The CDR3 coding sequence is TGCGCCAGCAGCTTGGCCACGGGTGGACAGCCCCAGCATTTT. This gives the protein CASSLATGGQPQHF.

V gene TRBV19 combines with J gene TRBJ2-3, with no clear D. This CDR3 contains 12 residues. Per the germline V gene, CDR1 is LNHDA and CDR2 is SQIVND (reference sequence). Between the trimmed V and J ends, which lost 5 bases and 2 bases, there was a span of 5 bases. The CDR3 DNA follows: TGTGCCAGTAGTTCGGTCACAGATACGCAGTATTTT. Its translation: CASSSVTDTQYF.

The CDR3 sequence: CASGIAGNYNEQFF. For the CDR3, the DNA is TGCGCCAGCGGAATAGCGGGAAACTACAATGAGCAGTTCTTC. This chain joins TRBV4-3 and TRBJ2-1, with 8 bases that match TRBD2. This CDR3 has 14 residues. Germline-derived CDR1 and CDR2 are LGHNA and YSLEER. V gave up 8 bases and J gave up 3 bases; unmatched junction bases: 6.

The chain couples TRBV4-1 to TRBJ1-5, with 9 bases lining up with TRBD1. The CDR3 length is 16 residues. Per germline, CDR1 MGHRA and CDR2 YSYEKL. The V gene end was trimmed by 2 bases and the J gene end by 5 bases; junction bases not matched to a gene: 7. CDR3 residues: CASSQTDRGSYQPQHF. The CDR3 DNA reads as TGCGCCAGCAGCCAAACGGACAGGGGATCGTATCAGCCCCAGCATTTT.

This chain joins TRBV4-1 and TRBJ2-7; TRBD1 aligns across 7 bases. This CDR3 contains 17 residues. With V trimmed by 3 bases and J by 2 bases, 13 bases remained unmatched. Germline-derived CDR1 and CDR2 are MGHRA and YSYEKL. For the CDR3, the DNA is TGCGCCAGCAGCCATTACAGGGACAGTGAGAAGACCTACGAGCAGTACTTC. Its translation is CASSHYRDSEKTYEQYF.